One sample yielded the 16 T cell receptor gamma chains listed below, sequenced in a study of Vδ1+ human thymocytes. Sequences come from RNA converted to cDNA by reverse transcription. The CDR3 regions were amplified by multiplex PCR from V-gene primers to a constant-region primer. TCRdb called clones anew from the multiplex PCR reads with CATT. Of tens of thousands of gamma-chain clones listed, about 19% were seen once; the top ten hold roughly 2%. These receptors have no identified antigens. Study results and limitations: Highly polyclonal TRG and TRD repertoires with Gaussian CDR3 length distributions appeared in thymus.

Material for sequencing was Vdelta1+ gamma-delta thymocytes from the thymus. Documented subset: FACS-sorted CD3+ TCRalphabeta- TCRVdelta1+ TCRVdelta2- thymocytes. The receptors derive from a girl less than two years old who had congenital heart surgery.

The rearrangement joins TRGV3 to TRGJ1 or TRGJ2. J gave up 6 bases and V 2 bases, and 7 bases lay outside the gene matches. This CDR3 comprises 13 residues. Germline CDR1 and CDR2: VTNTFY and YDVSTARD (reference sequence). CDR3 sequence: CATWDNPSYKKLF. CDR3 nucleotides: TGTGCCACCTGGGACAATCCGTCTTATAAGAAACTCTTT.

As regards this clone: This same CDR3 is encoded by further DNA sequences in the sample. The chain has TRGV9 and TRGJ1 or TRGJ2. CDR3 length equals 13 residues. Germline CDR1 is GITISATS and CDR2 is ISYDGTV (reference sequence). V was clipped by 0 bases and J by 6 bases; unmatched bases: 5. CDR3 residues: CALWEVRRYKKLF. The CDR3 nucleotides read TGTGCCTTGTGGGAGGTGCGTCGTTATAAGAAACTCTTT.

This clone was detected ten times or more. At the DNA level, this CDR3 is encoded by other sequences in the same sample as well. V usage is TRGV9 and J usage is TRGJ1 or TRGJ2. The CDR3 loop spans 14 amino acids. Germline loops: CDR1 GITISATS, CDR2 ISYDGTV (reference sequence). After removal of 1 base from V and 0 bases from J, the junction contained 3 bases not matched to a gene. The CDR3 bases are TGTGCCTTGTGGGAGGTTTCGAATTATTATAAGAAACTCTTT. Its protein product is CALWEVSNYYKKLF.

This clone has more than one count but fewer than ten. The chain joins TRGV8 to TRGJ1 or TRGJ2. V lost 5 bases and J lost 13; bases outside the gene matches: 14. CDR3 length: 12 amino acids. CDR1 and CDR2 (germline): VENAVY, YDSYNSRV. The CDR3 loop reads CATWGLGIKKLF. The CDR3 DNA is TGTGCCACCTGGGGTCTGGGCATAAAAAAACTCTTT.

On this clone itself: This same CDR3 is encoded by further DNA sequences in the sample. The rearrangement joins TRGV2 to TRGJ1 or TRGJ2. Germline assignment: CDR1 EGSNGY and CDR2 YDSYNSKV. The CDR3 is made up of 14 amino acids. V was pared by 0 bases and J by 4 bases, with 6 bases of the junction left unmatched. The CDR3 loop reads CATWDGLRYYKKLF. For the CDR3, the DNA is TGTGCCACCTGGGACGGGCTCCGGTATTATAAGAAACTCTTT.

Remarks on this clone: Other DNA sequences in the sample encode the same CDR3. The rearrangement joins TRGV4 to TRGJP2. The V segment lost 0 bases and the J segment 5 bases; nucleotides outside the gene matches: 3. Germline V gene data show CDR1 as EGSTGY and CDR2 as YDSYTSSV. The CDR3 length is 14 residues. In nucleotides, the CDR3 is TGTGCCACCTGGGATGGGCCCAGTGATTGGATCAAGACGTTT. This encodes CATWDGPSDWIKTF.

This clone turned up a few times. V usage is TRGV9 and J usage is TRGJ1 or TRGJ2. Losses at the gene ends were 0 bases for V and 3 bases for J; bases not matched to a gene: 14. Germline CDR1 reads GITISATS; CDR2 reads ISYDGTV (reference sequence). The CDR3 has 17 residues. The CDR3 DNA sequence: TGTGCCTTGTGGGAGGTGCAGTGGATCCCGACTTATTATAAGAAACTCTTT. This translates into CALWEVQWIPTYYKKLF.

This clone has a handful of counts. The genes are TRGV9 and TRGJ1 or TRGJ2. The V and J ends lost 1 base and 5 bases, in that order; junction bases with no gene match: 8. This CDR3 comprises 14 residues. Germline CDR1 GITISATS, CDR2 ISYDGTV (reference sequence). The CDR3 nucleotides read TGTGCCTTGTGGGAGGTCGCCCCCCATTATAAGAAACTCTTT. This encodes CALWEVAPHYKKLF.

This clone appeared a few times. V is TRGV3 and J is TRGJ1 or TRGJ2. With 0 bases clipped from V and 7 bases from J, the junction kept 12 bases outside the gene matches. The length of the CDR3 is 15 residues. CDR1 is VTNTFY and CDR2 is YDVSTARD in the germline V gene (reference sequence). The CDR3 loop is CATWDRPELGYKKLF. Here the CDR3 DNA reads TGTGCCACCTGGGACAGGCCGGAGTTAGGATATAAGAAACTCTTT.

The chain uses TRGV4 and TRGJ1 or TRGJ2. In germline, CDR1 is EGSTGY, CDR2 YDSYTSSV. The CDR3 contains 12 residues. The J segment lost 7 bases and the V segment lost 3 bases, leaving 6 bases of the junction unmatched. CDR3 protein: CATWDKPYKKLF. The CDR3, as DNA: TGTGCCACCTGGGATAAGCCCTATAAGAAACTCTTT.

The sample holds a few counts of this clone. The chain joins TRGV9 to TRGJ1 or TRGJ2. CDR1 is GITISATS, CDR2 ISYDGTV, per germline (reference sequence). CDR3 length equals 15 residues. The J segment lost 0 bases and the V segment lost 4 bases, leaving 9 bases of the junction unmatched. CDR3 sequence (DNA): TGTGCCTTGTGGGACCCAATCGGGAATTATTATAAGAAACTCTTT. Protein product: CALWDPIGNYYKKLF.

As regards this clone: Other DNA sequences in the same sample also yield this CDR3. The V and J genes are TRGV2 and TRGJ1 or TRGJ2. The CDR3 is 14 amino acids. V was pared by 1 base and J by 6 bases, with 9 bases of the junction left unmatched. The germline V gene has CDR1 EGSNGY and CDR2 YDSYNSKV. CDR3 protein: CATWDGPSGYKKLF. In DNA, the CDR3 is TGTGCCACCTGGGACGGACCATCGGGTTATAAGAAACTCTTT.

In its sample, this clone was seen a few times. The chain combines TRGV3 with TRGJ1 or TRGJ2. The V and J ends lost 3 bases and 10 bases, in that order; junction bases with no gene match: 12. The CDR3 length is 13 residues. In germline, CDR1 is VTNTFY, CDR2 YDVSTARD (reference sequence). The CDR3 nucleotides read TGTGCCACCTGGGACGGTCCCCTACTCAAGAAACTCTTT. This encodes CATWDGPLLKKLF.

A word on this clone: Sequence at one end of the junction differs from germline and may be a read error. At the DNA level, this CDR3 is encoded by other sequences in the same sample as well. V is TRGV3 and J is TRGJ1 or TRGJ2. CDR1 and CDR2 from the germline V gene are VTNTFY and YDVSTARD (reference sequence). This CDR3 comprises 13 residues. Here the CDR3 DNA reads TGTGCCACCTGGGACAGGCTTCGATATAAGAAGCTCTTT. Its protein is CATWDRLRYKKLF.

This clone was observed a few times. At one of its ends the junction is not consistent with the germline gene, which may arise from a read error. This chain joins TRGV9 and TRGJ1 or TRGJ2. The V gene's germline CDR1 is GITISATS and CDR2 ISYDGTV (reference sequence). The CDR3 totals 14 residues. This CDR3 is CASWEVFPVYKKLF. The CDR3 DNA follows: TGTGCCTCGTGGGAGGTGTTTCCAGTCTATAAGAAACTCTTT.

This clone was counted between two and nine times. The V call is TRGV4, the J call TRGJ1 or TRGJ2. Germline loops: CDR1 EGSTGY, CDR2 YDSYTSSV. The V segment lost 0 bases and the J segment 7 bases; nucleotides outside the gene matches: 9. The CDR3 extends over 14 amino acids. The CDR3, as DNA: TGTGCCACCTGGGATGGGATCGCCACATATAAGAAACTCTTT. Protein product: CATWDGIATYKKLF.